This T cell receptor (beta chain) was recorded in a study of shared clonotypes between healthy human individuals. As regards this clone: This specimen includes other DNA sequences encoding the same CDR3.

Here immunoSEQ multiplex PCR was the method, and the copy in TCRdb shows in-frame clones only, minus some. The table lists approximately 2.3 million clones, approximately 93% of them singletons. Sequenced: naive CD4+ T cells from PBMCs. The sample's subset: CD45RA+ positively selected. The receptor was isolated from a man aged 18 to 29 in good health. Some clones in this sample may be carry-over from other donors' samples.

CDR3 amino acids: CASSFGGVYEQYF. The CDR3 DNA is TGTGCCAGCAGTTTTGGGGGGGTCTACGAGCAGTACTTC. This chain connects TRBV28 to TRBJ2-7; 7 bases match TRBD2. CDR3 length: 13 residues. The germline V gene encodes CDR1 MDHEN and CDR2 SYDVKM. The junction had 2 bases not matched to a gene; V was cut back by 3 bases and J by 3 bases.